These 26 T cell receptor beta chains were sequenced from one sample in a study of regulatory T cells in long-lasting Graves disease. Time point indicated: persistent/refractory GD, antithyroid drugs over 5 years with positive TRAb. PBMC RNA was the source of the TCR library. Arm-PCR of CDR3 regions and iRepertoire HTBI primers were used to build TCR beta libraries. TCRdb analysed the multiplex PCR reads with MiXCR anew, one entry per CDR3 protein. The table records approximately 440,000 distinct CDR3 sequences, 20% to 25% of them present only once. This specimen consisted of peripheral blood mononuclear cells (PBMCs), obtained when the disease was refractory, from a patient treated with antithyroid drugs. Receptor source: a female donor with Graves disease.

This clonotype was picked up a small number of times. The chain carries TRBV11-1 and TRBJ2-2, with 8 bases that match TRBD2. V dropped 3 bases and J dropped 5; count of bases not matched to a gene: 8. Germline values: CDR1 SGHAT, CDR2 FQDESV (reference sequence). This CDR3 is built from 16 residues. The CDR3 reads CASSFTGGPSTGELFF. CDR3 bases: TGTGCCAGCAGCTTTACGGGAGGGCCTTCGACCGGGGAGCTGTTTTTT.

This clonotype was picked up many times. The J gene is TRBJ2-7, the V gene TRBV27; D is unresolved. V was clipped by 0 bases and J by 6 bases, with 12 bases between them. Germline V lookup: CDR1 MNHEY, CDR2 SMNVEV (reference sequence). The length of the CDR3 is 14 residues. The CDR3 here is CASSLSVPVGEQYF. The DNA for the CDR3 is TGTGCCAGCAGTTTATCAGTCCCCGTCGGCGAGCAGTACTTC.

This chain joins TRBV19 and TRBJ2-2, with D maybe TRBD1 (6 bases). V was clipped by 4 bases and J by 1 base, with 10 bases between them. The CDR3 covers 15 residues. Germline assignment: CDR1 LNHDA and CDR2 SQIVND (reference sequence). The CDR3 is CASSRGPVNTGELFF. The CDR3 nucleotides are TGTGCCAGTAGTAGGGGGCCGGTGAACACCGGGGAGCTGTTTTTT. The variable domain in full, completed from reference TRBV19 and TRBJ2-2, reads DGGITQSPKYLFRKEGQNVTLSCEQNLNHDAMYWYRQDPGQGLRLIYYSQIVNDFQKGDIAEGYSVSREKKESFPLTVTSAQKNPTAFYLCASSRGPVNTGELFFGEGSRLTVL.

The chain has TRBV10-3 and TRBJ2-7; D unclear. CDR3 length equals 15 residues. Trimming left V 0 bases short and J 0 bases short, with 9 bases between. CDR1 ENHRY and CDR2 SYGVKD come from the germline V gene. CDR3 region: CAISESGRSSYEQYF. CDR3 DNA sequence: TGTGCCATCAGTGAGTCCGGGCGGAGCTCCTACGAGCAGTACTTC.

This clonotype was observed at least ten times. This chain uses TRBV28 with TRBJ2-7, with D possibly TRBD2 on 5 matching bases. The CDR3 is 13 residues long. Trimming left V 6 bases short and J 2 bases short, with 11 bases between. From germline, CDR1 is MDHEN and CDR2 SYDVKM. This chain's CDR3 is CASRVAGTYEQYF. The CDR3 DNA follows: TGTGCCAGCAGAGTGGCGGGTACCTACGAGCAGTACTTC.

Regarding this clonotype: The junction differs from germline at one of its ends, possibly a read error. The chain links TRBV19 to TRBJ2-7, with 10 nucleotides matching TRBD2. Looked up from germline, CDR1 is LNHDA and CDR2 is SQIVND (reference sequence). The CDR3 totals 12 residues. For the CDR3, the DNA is TGTGCCAGTAGCCGGACTAGCGGAGCTCTGTTCTTC. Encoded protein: CASSRTSGALFF.

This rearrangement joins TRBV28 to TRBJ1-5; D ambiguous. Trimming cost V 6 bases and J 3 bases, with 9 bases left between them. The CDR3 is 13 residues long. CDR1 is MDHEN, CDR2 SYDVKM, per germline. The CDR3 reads CASSRDVNQPQHF. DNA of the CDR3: TGTGCCAGCAGCCGAGACGTCAATCAGCCCCAGCATTTT.

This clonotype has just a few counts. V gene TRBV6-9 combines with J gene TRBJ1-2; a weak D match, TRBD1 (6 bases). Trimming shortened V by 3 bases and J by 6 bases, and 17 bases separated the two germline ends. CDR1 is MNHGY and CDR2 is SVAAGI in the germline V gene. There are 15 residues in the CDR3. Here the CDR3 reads CASSYNRAGVNGYTF. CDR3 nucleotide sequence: TGTGCCAGCAGTTACAATCGGGCAGGGGTTAATGGCTACACCTTC.

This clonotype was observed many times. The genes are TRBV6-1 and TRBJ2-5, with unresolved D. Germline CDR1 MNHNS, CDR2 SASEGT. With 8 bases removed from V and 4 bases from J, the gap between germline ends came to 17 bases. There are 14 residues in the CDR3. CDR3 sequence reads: CASSAQRTGETQYF. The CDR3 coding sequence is TGTGCCAGCTCTGCGCAGCGTACGGGAGAGACCCAGTACTTC.

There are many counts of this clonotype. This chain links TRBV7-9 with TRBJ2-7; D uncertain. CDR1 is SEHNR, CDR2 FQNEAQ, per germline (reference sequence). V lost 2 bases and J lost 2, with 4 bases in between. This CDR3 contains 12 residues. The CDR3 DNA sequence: TGTGCCAGCAGCTTACTAGCCTACGAGCAGTACTTC. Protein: CASSLLAYEQYF.

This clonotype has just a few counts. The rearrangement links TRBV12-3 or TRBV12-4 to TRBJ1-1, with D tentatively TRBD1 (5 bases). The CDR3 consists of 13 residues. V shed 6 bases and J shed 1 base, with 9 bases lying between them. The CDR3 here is CASSWGPNTEAFF. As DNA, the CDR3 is TGTGCCAGCAGCTGGGGACCGAACACTGAAGCTTTCTTT.

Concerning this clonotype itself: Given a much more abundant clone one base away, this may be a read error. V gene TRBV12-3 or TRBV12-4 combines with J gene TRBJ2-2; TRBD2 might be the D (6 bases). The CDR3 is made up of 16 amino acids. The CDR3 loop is CASSSPGLRVTGEPFF. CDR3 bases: TGTGCCAGCAGTTCACCGGGACTCCGGGTAACCGGGGAGCCGTTTTTT.

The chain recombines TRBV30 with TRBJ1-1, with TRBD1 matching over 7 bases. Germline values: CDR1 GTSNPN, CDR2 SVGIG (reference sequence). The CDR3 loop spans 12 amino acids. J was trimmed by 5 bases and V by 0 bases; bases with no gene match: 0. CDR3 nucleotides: TGTGCCTGGAGTGTACAGGGGACTGAAGCTTTCTTT. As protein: CAWSVQGTEAFF.

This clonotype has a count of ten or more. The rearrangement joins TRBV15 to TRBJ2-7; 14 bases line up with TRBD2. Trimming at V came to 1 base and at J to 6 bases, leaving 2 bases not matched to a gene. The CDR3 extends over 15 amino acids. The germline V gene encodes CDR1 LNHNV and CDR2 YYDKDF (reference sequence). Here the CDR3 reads CATSRAGLAGAEQYF. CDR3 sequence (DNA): TGTGCCACCAGCAGAGCGGGACTAGCGGGAGCCGAGCAGTACTTC.

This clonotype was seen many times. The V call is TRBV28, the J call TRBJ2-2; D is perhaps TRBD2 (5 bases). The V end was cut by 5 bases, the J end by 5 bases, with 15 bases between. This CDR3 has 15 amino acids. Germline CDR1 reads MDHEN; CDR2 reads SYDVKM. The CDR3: CASSEPFGDTGELFF. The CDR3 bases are TGTGCCAGCAGTGAACCCTTCGGGGATACCGGGGAGCTGTTTTTT.

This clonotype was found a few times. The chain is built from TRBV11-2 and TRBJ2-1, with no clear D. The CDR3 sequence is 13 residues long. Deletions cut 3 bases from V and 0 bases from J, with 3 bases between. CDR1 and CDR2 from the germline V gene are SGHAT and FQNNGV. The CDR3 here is CASSFSSYNEQFF. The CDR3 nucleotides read TGTGCCAGCAGCTTCAGCTCCTACAATGAGCAGTTCTTC.

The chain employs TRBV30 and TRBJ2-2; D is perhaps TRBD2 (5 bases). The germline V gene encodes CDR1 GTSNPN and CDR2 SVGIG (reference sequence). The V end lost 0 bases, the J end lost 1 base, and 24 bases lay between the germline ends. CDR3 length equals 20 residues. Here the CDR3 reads CAWSVWPIVARIKNTGELFF. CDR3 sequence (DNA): TGTGCCTGGAGTGTATGGCCTATCGTAGCGAGAATCAAGAACACCGGGGAGCTGTTTTTT.

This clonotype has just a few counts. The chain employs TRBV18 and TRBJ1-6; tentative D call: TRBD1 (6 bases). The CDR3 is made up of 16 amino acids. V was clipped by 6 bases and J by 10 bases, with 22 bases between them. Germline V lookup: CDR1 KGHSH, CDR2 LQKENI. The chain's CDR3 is CASSPRGGRTGSPLHF. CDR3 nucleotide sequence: TGTGCCAGCTCCCCGAGGGGGGGGCGCACAGGATCACCCCTCCACTTT. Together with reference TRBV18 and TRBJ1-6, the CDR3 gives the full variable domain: NAGVMQNPRHLVRRRGQEARLRCSPMKGHSHVYWYRQLPEEGLKFMVYLQKENIIDESGMPKERFSAEFPKEGPSILRIQQVVRGDSAAYFCASSPRGGRTGSPLHFGNGTRLTVT.

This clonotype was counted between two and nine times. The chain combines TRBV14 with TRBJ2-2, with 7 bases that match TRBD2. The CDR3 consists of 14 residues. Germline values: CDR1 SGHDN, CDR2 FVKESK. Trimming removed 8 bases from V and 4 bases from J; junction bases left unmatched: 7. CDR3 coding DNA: TGTGCCAGCGCTAGCGGTCCCGCCACCGGGGAGCTGTTTTTT. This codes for CASASGPATGELFF.

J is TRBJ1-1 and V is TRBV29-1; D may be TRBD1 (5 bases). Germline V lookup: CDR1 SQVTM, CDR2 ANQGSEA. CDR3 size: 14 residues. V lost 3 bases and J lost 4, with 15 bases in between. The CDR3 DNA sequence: TGCAGCGTTGATGGAAGGCCAGGGCTCACTGAAGCTTTCTTT. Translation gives CSVDGRPGLTEAFF. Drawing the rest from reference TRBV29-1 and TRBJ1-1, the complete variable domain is SAVISQKPSRDICQRGTSLTIQCQVDSQVTMMFWYRQQPGQSLTLIATANQGSEATYESGFVIDKFPISRPNLTFSTLTVSNMSPEDSSIYLCSVDGRPGLTEAFFGQGTRLTVV.

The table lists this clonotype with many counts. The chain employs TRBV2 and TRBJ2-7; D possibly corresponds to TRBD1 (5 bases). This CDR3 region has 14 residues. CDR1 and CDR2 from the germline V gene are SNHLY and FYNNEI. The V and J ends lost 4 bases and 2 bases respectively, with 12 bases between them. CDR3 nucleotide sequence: TGTGCCAGCAGTGTCAGGGTCAGAACCTACGAGCAGTACTTC. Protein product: CASSVRVRTYEQYF.

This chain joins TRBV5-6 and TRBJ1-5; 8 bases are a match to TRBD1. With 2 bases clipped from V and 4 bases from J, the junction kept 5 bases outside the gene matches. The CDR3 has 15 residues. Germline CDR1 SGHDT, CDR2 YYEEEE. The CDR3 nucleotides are TGTGCCAGCAGCTTAAGGACAGGGATGAATCAGCCCCAGCATTTT. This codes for CASSLRTGMNQPQHF.

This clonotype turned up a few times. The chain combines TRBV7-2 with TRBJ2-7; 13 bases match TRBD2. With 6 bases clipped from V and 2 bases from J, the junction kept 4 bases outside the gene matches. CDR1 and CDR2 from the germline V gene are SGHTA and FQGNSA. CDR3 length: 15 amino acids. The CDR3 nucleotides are TGTGCCAGCAGACAAGGGACTAGCGGGACCTACGAGCAGTACTTC. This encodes CASRQGTSGTYEQYF.

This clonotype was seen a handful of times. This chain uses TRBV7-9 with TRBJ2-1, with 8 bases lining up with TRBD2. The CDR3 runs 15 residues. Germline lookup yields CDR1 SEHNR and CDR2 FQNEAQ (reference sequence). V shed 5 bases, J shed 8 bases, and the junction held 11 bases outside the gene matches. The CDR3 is CASSPREGHFDEQFF. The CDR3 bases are TGTGCCAGCAGCCCTCGGGAGGGCCATTTCGATGAGCAGTTCTTC. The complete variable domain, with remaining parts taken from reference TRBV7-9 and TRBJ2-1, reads DTGVSQNPRHKITKRGQNVTFRCDPISEHNRLYWYRQTLGQGPEFLTYFQNEAQLEKSRLLSDRFSAERPKGSFSTLEIQRTEQGDSAMYLCASSPREGHFDEQFFGPGTRLTVL.

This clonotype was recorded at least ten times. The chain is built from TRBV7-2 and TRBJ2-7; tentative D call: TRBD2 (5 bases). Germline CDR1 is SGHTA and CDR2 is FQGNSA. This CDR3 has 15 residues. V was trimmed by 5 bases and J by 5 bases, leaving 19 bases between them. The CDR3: CASSARSSPKDEQYF. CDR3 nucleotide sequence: TGTGCCAGCAGCGCCCGGTCTAGCCCGAAGGACGAGCAGTACTTC.

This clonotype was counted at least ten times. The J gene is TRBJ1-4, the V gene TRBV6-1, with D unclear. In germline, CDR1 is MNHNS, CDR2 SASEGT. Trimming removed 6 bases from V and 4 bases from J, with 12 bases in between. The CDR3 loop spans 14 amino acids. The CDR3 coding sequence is TGTGCCAGCAGGCAGATCTGGAGTAATGAAAAACTGTTTTTT. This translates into CASRQIWSNEKLFF.